These 4 T cell receptor beta chains originate from one sample sequenced in a study of cytomegalovirus exposure and HLA in healthy donors. Clones were read by immunoSEQ multiplex PCR, and TCRdb kept only the in-frame ones, dropping some. The table has 130,000 to 150,000 clones, 88% seen once. Sequenced sample: PBMCs. The origin of the receptors is a woman aged 18-29 years in good health and CMV-seropositive.

This chain links TRBV5-1 with TRBJ1-4; 7 nucleotides align to TRBD1. The CDR3 extends over 14 amino acids. Trimming at V came to 2 bases and at J to 8 bases, leaving 6 bases not matched to a gene. CDR1 is SGHRS, CDR2 YFSETQ, per germline. In DNA, the CDR3 is TGCGCCAGCAGCTTTTACAGGGGTGAGGAAAAACTGTTTTTT. Residues: CASSFYRGEEKLFF.

DNA of the CDR3: TGCGCCAGCAGCTTGGCCTCGGCGGGGGGAAGCACAGATACGCAGTATTTT. It encodes CASSLASAGGSTDTQYF. The V call is TRBV5-1, the J call TRBJ2-3; 8 nucleotides line up with TRBD2. The V gene end was trimmed by 0 bases and the J gene end by 0 bases; junction bases not matched to a gene: 6. This CDR3 is 17 amino acids long. CDR1 SGHRS and CDR2 YFSETQ come from the germline V gene.

The chain links TRBV18 to TRBJ2-7; D might be TRBD2 (6 bases). V was trimmed by 3 bases and J by 4 bases, leaving 13 bases between them. The CDR3 has 14 amino acids. CDR1 KGHSH and CDR2 LQKENI come from the germline V gene. The CDR3 spells CASSPPGTPYEQYF. CDR3 DNA sequence: TGTGCCAGCTCACCGCCCGGGACTCCATACGAGCAGTACTTC.

CDR3 DNA sequence: TGCGCCAGCAGCTCCCGTCCCAGTTACGAGCAGTACTTC. Translated, it gives CASSSRPSYEQYF. The genes are TRBV5-1 and TRBJ2-7; D gene ambiguous. V lost 3 bases and J lost 4, with 11 bases in between. This CDR3 is built from 13 residues. Germline assignment: CDR1 SGHRS and CDR2 YFSETQ. Variable domain in full (rest from reference TRBV5-1 and TRBJ2-7): KAGVTQTPRYLIKTRGQQVTLSCSPISGHRSVSWYQQTPGQGLQFLFEYFSETQRNKGNFPGRFSGRQFSNSRSEMNVSTLELGDSALYLCASSSRPSYEQYFGPGTRLTVT.